These 24 T cell receptor beta chains share one sample of origin, sequenced in a study of T cell clonotyping in hematopoietic cell transplantation. The table came from immunoSEQ multiplex PCR; TCRdb's copy has only in-frame clones and leaves some out. The data show around 10,000 clones, with over 85% seen just once and around 5.7% held by the top ten. The sample was PBMCs, taken 100 days after allogeneic stem cell transplant. Receptor source: a male patient in his 50s who had an allogeneic stem cell transplant from a related donor, so T cells may come from the graft donor. Some clones in this sample may be carry-over from other donors' samples.

This sequence joins TRBV19 and TRBJ1-5, with a possible D match to TRBD1 (5 bases). The germline gives CDR1 LNHDA, CDR2 SQIVND (reference sequence). The CDR3 has 22 residues. The V end lost 3 bases, the J end lost 9 bases, and 39 bases lay between the germline ends. The CDR3 loop is CASSMIPRPGSETQGWVVPQHF. Here the CDR3 DNA reads TGTGCCAGTAGTATGATCCCCCGACCCGGCTCTGAGACTCAGGGATGGGTTGTGCCCCAGCATTTT.

This clone was seen just once. V usage is TRBV19 and J usage is TRBJ1-3, with D unresolved. Looked up from germline, CDR1 is LNHDA and CDR2 is SQIVND (reference sequence). The V gene lost 3 bases and the J gene lost 2 bases, with 14 bases spanning the gap. The CDR3 is 16 amino acids. The DNA for the CDR3 is TGTGCCAGTAGTATTACCTCTCAAGCGCCTGGAAACACCATATATTTT. Protein: CASSITSQAPGNTIYF.

The count of this clone is one. This sequence joins TRBV27 and TRBJ1-2; perhaps TRBD1 as D (5 bases). Germline CDR1 is MNHEY and CDR2 is SMNVEV (reference sequence). Trimming stripped 6 bases from V and 0 bases from J, with 8 bases between. The CDR3 runs to 13 residues. The CDR3 sequence: CASRSTANYGYTF. Here the CDR3 DNA reads TGTGCCAGCAGGTCGACAGCTAACTATGGCTACACCTTC.

J is TRBJ2-7 and V is TRBV28, with no clear D. The V end was cut by 3 bases, the J end by 3 bases, with 6 bases between. Germline V gives CDR1 MDHEN, CDR2 SYDVKM. CDR3 length equals 12 residues. CDR3 in DNA: TGTGCCAGCAGTTTTAAGGTCTACGAGCAGTACTTC. Amino acids: CASSFKVYEQYF.

CDR3 sequence: CASSLESSGARSSYEQYF. Written as DNA, the CDR3 is TGCGCCAGCAGCTTGGAGAGTAGCGGGGCCCGTAGCTCCTACGAGCAGTACTTC. The V gene is TRBV5-1, the J gene TRBJ2-5, with 8 bases fitting TRBD2. The J call may not be correct, given that the DNA end is closer to TRBJ2-7. This CDR3 has 18 residues. Looked up from germline, CDR1 is SGHRS and CDR2 is YFSETQ.

The CDR3 region is CASSPPALASQGEQYF. DNA of the CDR3: TGTGCCAGCTCACCACCGGCTCTGGCTTCCCAAGGGGAGCAGTACTTC. The V gene is TRBV18, the J gene TRBJ2-7; no clear D. V dropped 0 bases and J dropped 7 bases, with 19 bases sitting between them. Germline CDR1 KGHSH, CDR2 LQKENI. The CDR3 spans 16 residues.

The chain links TRBV2 to TRBJ2-6; no clear D. Looked up from germline, CDR1 is SNHLY and CDR2 is FYNNEI. The CDR3 is 13 residues long. Trimming left V 6 bases short and J 4 bases short, with 7 bases between. The CDR3 region has the DNA TGTGCCAGCAGCGCCTCCGGGGCCAACGTCCTGACTTTC. Encoded protein: CASSASGANVLTF.

The rearrangement joins TRBV5-6 to TRBJ2-2; D is perhaps TRBD2 (6 bases). Trimming pared 2 bases from V and 6 bases from J, leaving 8 bases between. The CDR3 covers 13 residues. Germline V gene data show CDR1 as SGHDT and CDR2 as YYEEEE. The CDR3 protein is CASSLGGAGELFF. The CDR3 DNA reads TGTGCCAGCAGCTTAGGAGGGGCCGGGGAGCTGTTTTTT.

This clone is large in the sample. The chain joins TRBV27 to TRBJ2-7; 7 nucleotides line up with TRBD2. The germline CDR1 and CDR2 sequences are MNHEY and SMNVEV (reference sequence). After removal of 6 bases from V and 5 bases from J, the junction contained 7 bases not matched to a gene. This CDR3 is built from 13 residues. The CDR3 spells CASSPPGGDEQYF. For the CDR3, the DNA is TGTGCCAGCAGCCCCCCGGGGGGTGACGAGCAGTACTTC.

V and J are TRBV19 and TRBJ2-7, with D unclear. The germline CDR1 and CDR2 sequences are LNHDA and SQIVND (reference sequence). The CDR3 is 14 residues long. Between the trimmed V and J ends, which lost 5 bases and 0 bases, there was a span of 11 bases. CDR3 sequence reads: CASSVRPTSYEQYF. DNA for the CDR3: TGTGCCAGTAGTGTCCGACCGACCTCCTACGAGCAGTACTTC.

The chain links TRBV29-1 to TRBJ2-7, with D perhaps TRBD2 (5 bases). CDR3 length: 11 residues. CDR1 is SQVTM, CDR2 ANQGSEA, per germline. Between the trimmed V and J ends, which lost 5 bases and 3 bases, there was a span of 8 bases. CDR3 nucleotide sequence: TGCAGCGTTTACGGGATCTACGAGCAGTACTTC. Translated: CSVYGIYEQYF.

The chain joins TRBV10-3 to TRBJ2-7; 8 bases agree with TRBD1. With 9 bases clipped from V and 6 bases from J, the junction kept 16 bases outside the gene matches. CDR1 and CDR2 (germline): ENHRY, SYGVKD. The CDR3 has 15 residues. CDR3 DNA sequence: TGTGCCATAGGACAGGGTTCTCCCCCGCCTCTCGAGCAGTACTTC. Amino acid sequence: CAIGQGSPPPLEQYF.

The chain joins TRBV9 to TRBJ2-1; TRBD1 matches at 8 bases. CDR3 length: 14 residues. V trimming: 3 bases; J trimming: 7 bases; junction bases outside the gene matches: 6. Germline-derived CDR1 and CDR2 are SGDLS and YYNGEE. For the CDR3, the DNA is TGTGCCAGCAGCGGAAGGACAGGGATGAATGAGCAGTTCTTC. Encoded protein: CASSGRTGMNEQFF.

This rearrangement joins TRBV9 to TRBJ2-3; 7 bases fit TRBD2. Germline-derived CDR1 and CDR2 are SGDLS and YYNGEE. This CDR3 is built from 17 residues. J gave up 4 bases and V 2 bases, and 13 bases lay outside the gene matches. CDR3 DNA: TGTGCCAGCAGCGTTGGAGGGAGGGGCTGGTTTGCAGATACGCAGTATTTT. This sequence encodes CASSVGGRGWFADTQYF.

The chain employs TRBV6-5 and TRBJ2-1; the match to TRBD2 covers 8 bases. This CDR3 spans 16 amino acids. V was pared by 0 bases and J by 7 bases, with 8 bases of the junction left unmatched. CDR1 and CDR2 from the germline V gene are MNHEY and SVGAGI. CDR3: CASSYSLSGGPNEQFF. Written as DNA, the CDR3 is TGTGCCAGCAGTTACTCGCTGTCGGGAGGGCCTAATGAGCAGTTCTTC.

This clone was observed a single time. DNA of the CDR3: TGTGCAAGTCGCTTAGTTTCGGGGGCAGGGGTTATGAACACTGAAGCTTTCTTT. It codes for CASRLVSGAGVMNTEAFF. V is TRBV12-2 and J is TRBJ1-1. TRBV12-2 is marked as a pseudogene. This CDR3 is built from 18 residues.

This chain links TRBV7-2 with TRBJ1-2; 8 bases fit TRBD1. The CDR3 loop spans 17 amino acids. V shed 4 bases, J shed 8 bases, and the junction held 18 bases outside the gene matches. Germline-derived CDR1 and CDR2 are SGHTA and FQGNSA. In DNA, the CDR3 is TGTGCCAGCAGCTCCTACAACAGAGGACAGGGAGAAGGAGGCTACACCTTC. It encodes CASSSYNRGQGEGGYTF.

The gene calls are TRBV7-2 and TRBJ2-1; 9 positions agree with TRBD2. The V gene end was trimmed by 1 base and the J gene end by 3 bases; junction bases not matched to a gene: 4. The CDR3 length is 16 residues. Germline values: CDR1 SGHTA, CDR2 FQGNSA. CDR3 nucleotides: TGTGCCAGCAGCTTAGTTATGCGGGGGGGCTACAATGAGCAGTTCTTC. The encoded protein is CASSLVMRGGYNEQFF.

This chain uses TRBV19 with TRBJ1-5, with 7 bases aligning to TRBD1. Per the germline V gene, CDR1 is LNHDA and CDR2 is SQIVND (reference sequence). The ends lost 0 bases at V and 4 bases at J; junction bases unmatched: 3. This CDR3 has 15 amino acids. The CDR3 DNA reads as TGTGCCAGTAGTATAGACGGGACAGCTAATCAGCCCCAGCATTTT. Translating gives CASSIDGTANQPQHF.

The chain combines TRBV7-3 with TRBJ1-1; D ambiguous. CDR1 is SGHTA and CDR2 is FQGTGA in the germline V gene. Trimming stripped 2 bases from V and 6 bases from J, with 13 bases between. This CDR3 has 14 residues. CDR3 DNA: TGTGCCAGCAGCTTAGAGACGGCAGACTCTGAAGCTTTCTTT. Its protein is CASSLETADSEAFF.

The V call is TRBV19, the J call TRBJ1-4; no definite D call. Germline values: CDR1 LNHDA, CDR2 SQIVND (reference sequence). Trimming cost V 5 bases and J 0 bases, with 7 bases left between them. This CDR3 contains 14 residues. CDR3 nucleotide sequence: TGTGCCAGTAGTGACAAACCAACTAATGAAAAACTGTTTTTT. It encodes CASSDKPTNEKLFF.

The rearrangement joins TRBV6-6 to TRBJ2-5; D is ambiguous. CDR1 MNHNY and CDR2 SVGAGI come from the germline V gene (reference sequence). The CDR3 covers 11 residues. Trimming stripped 2 bases from V and 5 bases from J, with 3 bases between. The DNA of the CDR3 is TGTGCCAGCAGTTACACCGAGACCCAGTACTTC. It encodes CASSYTETQYF.

The rearrangement uses TRBV2 and TRBJ1-3; D is perhaps TRBD1 (5 bases). Looked up from germline, CDR1 is SNHLY and CDR2 is FYNNEI. The CDR3 sequence is 14 residues long. V was pared by 2 bases and J by 2 bases, with 7 bases between. The DNA of the CDR3 is TGTGCCAGCAGTGAACAGGGCCCTGGAAACACCATATATTTT. Protein: CASSEQGPGNTIYF.

This rearrangement joins TRBV5-1 to TRBJ1-1, with 8 bases identical to TRBD1. After removal of 2 bases from V and 4 bases from J, the junction contained 4 bases not matched to a gene. Per the germline V gene, CDR1 is SGHRS and CDR2 is YFSETQ. The CDR3 covers 14 residues. CDR3 amino acids: CASSFGQGSTEAFF. In DNA form, the CDR3 reads TGCGCCAGCAGCTTCGGACAGGGAAGCACTGAAGCTTTCTTT.